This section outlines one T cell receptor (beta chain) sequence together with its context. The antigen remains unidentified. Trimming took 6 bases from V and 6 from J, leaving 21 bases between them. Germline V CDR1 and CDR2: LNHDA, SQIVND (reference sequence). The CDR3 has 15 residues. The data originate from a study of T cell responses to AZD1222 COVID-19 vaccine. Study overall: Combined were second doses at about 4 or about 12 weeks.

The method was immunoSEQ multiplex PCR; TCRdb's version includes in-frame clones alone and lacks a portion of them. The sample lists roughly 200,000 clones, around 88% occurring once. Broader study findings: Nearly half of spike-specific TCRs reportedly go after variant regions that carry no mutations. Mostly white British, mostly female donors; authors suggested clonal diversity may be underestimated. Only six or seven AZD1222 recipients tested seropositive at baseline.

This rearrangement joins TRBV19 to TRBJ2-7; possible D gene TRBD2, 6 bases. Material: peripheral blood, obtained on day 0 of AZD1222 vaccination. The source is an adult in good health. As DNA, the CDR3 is TGTGCCAGTAGCCCGGGGGTGGGGCGTAACAGCGAGCAGTACTTC. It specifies CASSPGVGRNSEQYF. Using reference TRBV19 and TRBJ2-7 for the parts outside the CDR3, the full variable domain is DGGITQSPKYLFRKEGQNVTLSCEQNLNHDAMYWYRQDPGQGLRLIYYSQIVNDFQKGDIAEGYSVSREKKESFPLTVTSAQKNPTAFYLCASSPGVGRNSEQYFGPGTRLTVT.